The 21 T cell receptor beta chains reported below all come from one sample, sequenced in a study of Graves' ophthalmopathy and Graves' hyperthyroidism. The authors amplified TCR beta CDR3 regions, and they did so from RNA transcripts for repertoire sequencing. Investigators did first-round RT-PCR with HTBI primers, then second-round multiplex PCR. TCRdb re-called the multiplex PCR reads through MiXCR, storing one row per CDR3 protein. Of roughly 400,000 distinct CDR3 sequences listed, 15% to 20% are singletons. Input material: peripheral blood. These receptor sequences come from a young woman with Graves' ophthalmopathy.

This clonotype appeared once. The chain links TRBV6-5 to TRBJ2-5; weak D call: TRBD1 (6 bases). Germline CDR1 MNHEY, CDR2 SVGAGI. This CDR3 is built from 14 residues. V was cut by 4 bases and J by 2 bases, with 11 bases left in between. Here the CDR3 reads CASSSGQPQETQYF. The CDR3, as DNA: TGTGCCAGCAGTTCCGGACAGCCTCAAGAGACCCAGTACTTC.

This clonotype was observed many times. CDR3 protein: CASSQVSSGANVLTF. The DNA for the CDR3 is TGCGCCAGCAGCCAAGTAAGCTCTGGGGCCAACGTCCTGACTTTC. V gene TRBV4-1 combines with J gene TRBJ2-6; D unclear. This CDR3 is built from 15 residues. Germline V gene data show CDR1 as MGHRA and CDR2 as YSYEKL. V lost 1 base and J 0 bases, leaving 4 bases between the germline ends.

This clonotype was observed at least ten times. The chain is built from TRBV29-1 and TRBJ1-1; D is unresolved. V was clipped by 7 bases and J by 1 base, with 7 bases between them. The CDR3 sequence is 11 residues long. The germline V gene encodes CDR1 SQVTM and CDR2 ANQGSEA. The CDR3 reads CSGWKNTEAFF. The CDR3, as DNA: TGCAGCGGGTGGAAGAACACTGAAGCTTTCTTT.

This clonotype appeared many times. The chain has TRBV19 and TRBJ2-2; D remains ambiguous. CDR1 LNHDA and CDR2 SQIVND come from the germline V gene (reference sequence). The V gene lost 9 bases and the J gene lost 2 bases, with 13 bases spanning the gap. This CDR3 region has 14 residues. As DNA, the CDR3 is TGTGCCAGCGCCTGGGGTAGTAACACCGGGGAGCTGTTTTTT. Amino acid sequence: CASAWGSNTGELFF.

In this sample, this clonotype turned up a few times. The chain links TRBV30 to TRBJ1-1; tentatively, D is TRBD1 (6 bases). The CDR3 runs 16 residues. Trimming pared 7 bases from V and 0 bases from J, leaving 21 bases between. Germline values: CDR1 GTSNPN, CDR2 SVGIG (reference sequence). Here the CDR3 reads CAFETGLGDMNTEAFF. The DNA of the CDR3 is TGTGCCTTTGAAACAGGGCTAGGAGACATGAACACTGAAGCTTTCTTT.

The sample holds many counts of this clonotype. The chain employs TRBV9 and TRBJ1-1; tentative D call: TRBD1 (5 bases). The V end was cut by 4 bases, the J end by 5 bases, with 15 bases between. CDR3 length: 14 residues. Germline values: CDR1 SGDLS, CDR2 YYNGEE. CDR3 sequence (DNA): TGTGCCAGCAGCCGGGGACTCGAGGGGACTGAAGCTTTCTTT. It translates to CASSRGLEGTEAFF.

This clonotype was counted at least ten times. The J gene is TRBJ1-1, the V gene TRBV7-2; possibly TRBD1 for D (5 bases). V shed 3 bases and J shed 5 bases, with 13 bases lying between them. The CDR3 is 14 amino acids. Germline V gives CDR1 SGHTA, CDR2 FQGNSA. CDR3: CASSFDARGTEAFF. CDR3 in DNA: TGTGCCAGCAGCTTTGACGCCCGGGGGACTGAAGCTTTCTTT.

This clonotype showed up many times. The gene calls are TRBV12-3 or TRBV12-4 and TRBJ1-5, with 10 bases fitting TRBD1. V lost 8 bases and J lost 4; bases outside the gene matches: 5. This CDR3 contains 14 residues. The CDR3 is CASARTGGNQPQHF. CDR3 bases: TGTGCCAGCGCCAGGACAGGGGGGAATCAGCCCCAGCATTTT.

This clonotype was observed at least ten times. The chain uses TRBV5-4 and TRBJ1-6, with 7 bases aligning to TRBD1. J was trimmed by 6 bases and V by 3 bases; bases with no gene match: 12. The CDR3 loop spans 17 amino acids. The germline CDR1 and CDR2 sequences are SGHNT and YYREEE (reference sequence). CDR3: CASSSAGTAIFNSPLHF. The CDR3 DNA reads as TGTGCCAGCAGCTCCGCCGGGACAGCTATTTTTAATTCACCCCTCCACTTT.

The rearrangement joins TRBV7-9 to TRBJ2-5; no reliable D call. Germline CDR1 and CDR2: SEHNR and FQNEAQ (reference sequence). CDR3 length: 15 amino acids. V shed 3 bases and J shed 4 bases, with 15 bases lying between them. The CDR3 region is CASSFLDPKAETQYF. The CDR3 DNA follows: TGTGCCAGCAGCTTTCTGGATCCGAAGGCAGAGACCCAGTACTTC.

This clonotype was seen ten or more times. The chain links TRBV12-3 or TRBV12-4 to TRBJ2-6; D might be TRBD1 (6 bases). The germline V and J ends were trimmed by 2 bases and 0 bases, with 11 bases remaining between them. There are 17 residues in the CDR3. Here the CDR3 DNA reads TGTGCCAGCAGTTTAACCCAGGGGCGCTCTGGGGCCAACGTCCTGACTTTC. Translating it yields CASSLTQGRSGANVLTF.

This clonotype has at least ten counts. This chain connects TRBV19 to TRBJ1-1, with D uncertain. Per germline, CDR1 LNHDA and CDR2 SQIVND (reference sequence). Trimming removed 7 bases from V and 10 bases from J, with 16 bases in between. The CDR3 is 12 amino acids. This CDR3 is CASIGQDRGAFF. The CDR3 coding sequence is TGTGCCAGTATCGGCCAGGACCGGGGAGCTTTCTTT.

This clonotype showed up many times. The V call is TRBV12-3 or TRBV12-4, the J call TRBJ1-1, with 9 bases fitting TRBD1. CDR3 length equals 14 residues. V dropped 8 bases and J dropped 4; count of bases not matched to a gene: 8. The CDR3 coding sequence is TGTGCCAGCGCAACAGGGGGCGGGAGCACTGAAGCTTTCTTT. Protein product: CASATGGGSTEAFF.

This clonotype was recorded at least ten times. The rearrangement uses TRBV7-2 and TRBJ2-4, with 7 bases identical to TRBD1. Germline CDR1 SGHTA, CDR2 FQGNSA. There are 16 residues in the CDR3. The V gene end was trimmed by 3 bases and the J gene end by 4 bases; junction bases not matched to a gene: 9. CDR3 bases: TGTGCCAGCAGCTTTTCGAGGGGGCAATCTAAAAACATTCAGTACTTC. It codes for CASSFSRGQSKNIQYF. The full variable domain, with the rest looked up from reference TRBV7-2 and TRBJ2-4, is GAGVSQSPSNKVTEKGKDVELRCDPISGHTALYWYRQSLGQGLEFLIYFQGNSAPDKSGLPSDRFSAERTGGSVSTLTIQRTQQEDSAVYLCASSFSRGQSKNIQYFGAGTRLSVL.

This clonotype was detected many times. The rearrangement joins TRBV27 to TRBJ1-5; the D is unclear. V was trimmed by 2 bases and J by 9 bases, leaving 11 bases between them. The CDR3 is 13 amino acids. Germline CDR1 MNHEY, CDR2 SMNVEV (reference sequence). The chain's CDR3 is CASSLGRGVPQHF. The CDR3 nucleotides are TGTGCCAGCAGTTTAGGCCGTGGGGTGCCCCAGCATTTT.

This clonotype was detected ten times or more. J is TRBJ1-5 and V is TRBV28, with D possibly TRBD1 on 5 matching bases. Germline values: CDR1 MDHEN, CDR2 SYDVKM. The CDR3 extends over 15 amino acids. The germline V and J ends were trimmed by 7 bases and 2 bases, with 15 bases remaining between them. As DNA, the CDR3 is TGTGCCAGCACCTCTCCCACGGGGGGCAATCAGCCCCAGCATTTT. Amino acids: CASTSPTGGNQPQHF. Based on the CDR3 plus reference TRBV28 and TRBJ1-5, the full variable domain is DVKVTQSSRYLVKRTGEKVFLECVQDMDHENMFWYRQDPGLGLRLIYFSYDVKMKEKGDIPEGYSVSREKKERFSLILESASTNQTSMYLCASTSPTGGNQPQHFGDGTRLSIL.

This clonotype was seen ten or more times. V and J are TRBV19 and TRBJ1-2; 8 nucleotides align to TRBD1. V trimming: 9 bases; J trimming: 1 base; junction bases outside the gene matches: 16. The CDR3 contains 17 residues. Germline values: CDR1 LNHDA, CDR2 SQIVND (reference sequence). The CDR3: CASLKGQGLSGNYGYTF. In nucleotides, the CDR3 is TGTGCCAGCCTAAAAGGACAGGGCCTGAGTGGTAACTATGGCTACACCTTC. Full variable domain (outside the CDR3, taken from reference TRBV19 and TRBJ1-2): DGGITQSPKYLFRKEGQNVTLSCEQNLNHDAMYWYRQDPGQGLRLIYYSQIVNDFQKGDIAEGYSVSREKKESFPLTVTSAQKNPTAFYLCASLKGQGLSGNYGYTFGSGTRLTVV.

This clonotype was recorded many times. The V gene is TRBV5-1, the J gene TRBJ2-7; 7 positions match TRBD1. CDR1 is SGHRS, CDR2 YFSETQ, per germline. V shed 3 bases, J shed 6 bases, and the junction held 12 bases outside the gene matches. This CDR3 has 15 amino acids. The CDR3 DNA reads as TGCGCCAGCAGCTCCCCACAGGGGATTGGGGGCGAGCAGTACTTC. Translating gives CASSSPQGIGGEQYF. The full variable domain, with the rest looked up from reference TRBV5-1 and TRBJ2-7, is KAGVTQTPRYLIKTRGQQVTLSCSPISGHRSVSWYQQTPGQGLQFLFEYFSETQRNKGNFPGRFSGRQFSNSRSEMNVSTLELGDSALYLCASSSPQGIGGEQYFGPGTRLTVT.

This clonotype has ten or more counts. The V and J genes are TRBV7-2 and TRBJ1-1, with 7 bases aligning to TRBD1. The CDR3 has 13 amino acids. CDR1 SGHTA and CDR2 FQGNSA come from the germline V gene. V lost 0 bases and J lost 7; bases outside the gene matches: 2. The CDR3 DNA reads TGTGCCAGCAGCTTAGCGGGACAGAGTGAAGCTTTCTTT. The encoded protein is CASSLAGQSEAFF.

This chain uses TRBV27 with TRBJ1-3; D is possibly TRBD1 (5 bases). The V end lost 5 bases, the J end lost 0 bases, and 8 bases lay between the germline ends. The germline V gene encodes CDR1 MNHEY and CDR2 SMNVEV (reference sequence). The CDR3 runs 14 residues. The CDR3, as DNA: TGTGCCAGCAGTACGGACACCTCTGGAAACACCATATATTTT. Encoded protein: CASSTDTSGNTIYF.

This clonotype was observed many times. This chain connects TRBV7-2 to TRBJ2-5; tentatively, D is TRBD2 (5 bases). The CDR3 runs to 12 residues. Germline V gives CDR1 SGHTA, CDR2 FQGNSA. V was cut by 7 bases and J by 5 bases, with 11 bases left in between. This CDR3 is CASKIRGETQYF. The CDR3 DNA is TGTGCCAGCAAGATCAGAGGGGAGACCCAGTACTTC. Together with reference TRBV7-2 and TRBJ2-5, the CDR3 gives the full variable domain: GAGVSQSPSNKVTEKGKDVELRCDPISGHTALYWYRQSLGQGLEFLIYFQGNSAPDKSGLPSDRFSAERTGGSVSTLTIQRTQQEDSAVYLCASKIRGETQYFGPGTRLLVL.